A selection of T cell receptor beta chains follows, all from one sample in a study of blood T cell repertoires in COVID-19. The protocol was immunoSEQ multiplex PCR, while the TCRdb copy is restricted to in-frame clones and leaves out a portion. The sample holds 50,000 to 65,000 clones, around 85% seen once. The sequencing sample was made of peripheral blood. These receptors originate from a man aged 40-50 years with acute or convalescent COVID-19. The CDR3 runs from the conserved cysteine through the conserved F or W. D genes are given only for firm matches.

V: TRBV6-5; D: -; J: TRBJ1-5; DNA: TGTGCCAGCACCTCATCCAGGGGTCAGCCCCAGCATTTT; CDR3: CASTSSRGQPQHF
V: TRBV29-1; D: -; J: TRBJ1-4; DNA: TGCAGCGTTGGGAGCAGGGGTCAAGAAAAACTGTTTTTT; CDR3: CSVGSRGQEKLFF
V: TRBV30; D: TRBD2; J: TRBJ2-1; DNA: TGTGCCTGGAGCTTCCCGGTAATGACTAGCGGGGGCCTGCCCTACAATGAGCAGTTCTTC; CDR3: CAWSFPVMTSGGLPYNEQFF
V: TRBV24-1; D: -; J: TRBJ1-1; DNA: TGTGCCACCTCTGCGGGGGACACTGAAGCTTTCTTT; CDR3: CATSAGDTEAFF
V: TRBV19; D: TRBD1; J: TRBJ1-5; DNA: TGTGCCAGTAGGGGGACAGGCAGCAATCAGCCCCAGCATTTT; CDR3: CASRGTGSNQPQHF
V: TRBV5-1; D: -; J: TRBJ1-4; DNA: TGCGCCAGCAGCTTACAACCTTTTGCCTCGAATGAAAAACTGTTTTTT; CDR3: CASSLQPFASNEKLFF
V: TRBV27; D: -; J: TRBJ1-6; DNA: TGTGCCAGCAGTTTCAGGTTCCGTCCCGATTCACCCCTCCACTTT; CDR3: CASSFRFRPDSPLHF
V: TRBV9; D: -; J: TRBJ1-2; DNA: TGTGCCAGCAGCGTAGATGGGGAGGCGGACTATGGCTACACCTTC; CDR3: CASSVDGEADYGYTF
V: TRBV18; D: TRBD1; J: TRBJ1-2; DNA: TGTGCCAGCCGACTAGGGGGCACAGGGGGCGCGGAGTATGGCTACACCTTC; CDR3: CASRLGGTGGAEYGYTF
V: TRBV7-8; D: TRBD1; J: TRBJ1-4; DNA: TGTGCCAGCAGCCGCTGGGACAGGGAGAATGTGTTTGGAGATGAAAAACTGTTTTTT; CDR3: CASSRWDRENVFGDEKLFF
V: TRBV20-1; D: -; J: TRBJ2-7; DNA: TGCAGTGCTAGTCCCCTGCGGGGCTACGAGCAGTACTTC; CDR3: CSASPLRGYEQYF
V: TRBV6-5; D: -; J: TRBJ2-2; DNA: TGTGCCAGCAGGGGGCGAACCGGGGAGCTGTTTTTT; CDR3: CASRGRTGELFF
V: TRBV5-1; D: -; J: TRBJ2-3; DNA: TGCGCCAGCACAACCGGGATCACAGATACGCAGTATTTT; CDR3: CASTTGITDTQYF
V: TRBV30; D: -; J: TRBJ2-1; DNA: TGTGCCTGGAGTCCGCCGGGGGGCCTTTACAATGAGCAGTTCTTC; CDR3: CAWSPPGGLYNEQFF
V: TRBV4-1; D: TRBD1; J: TRBJ2-2; DNA: TGCGCCAGCAGCCCTCCGGGACAGGGTAGAACCGGGGAGCTGTTTTTT; CDR3: CASSPPGQGRTGELFF
V: TRBV6-5; D: -; J: TRBJ1-1; DNA: TGTGCCAGCAGTTACTCGAACGGTCTAAACGCTTTCTTT; CDR3: CASSYSNGLNAFF
V: TRBV28; D: -; J: TRBJ1-2; DNA: TGTGCCAGCCGGGAAAACTATGGCTACACCTTC; CDR3: CASRENYGYTF